These 27 T cell receptor beta chains were all obtained from the same sample, sequenced in a study of cytomegalovirus exposure and HLA in healthy donors. Both 60 Vbeta primers and 13 Jbeta primers went into the PCR. Data came from immunoSEQ multiplex PCR; TCRdb stores just in-frame clones and leaves some out. Found here are 150,000 to 200,000 clones, around 74% of them singletons; the top ten hold 2.5% to 3.5%. Material for sequencing was PBMCs. The receptor set was obtained from a female donor in good health and CMV-seronegative.

V usage is TRBV15 and J usage is TRBJ1-4; no clear D. V was clipped by 3 bases and J by 10 bases, with 12 bases between them. Germline loops: CDR1 LNHNV, CDR2 YYDKDF (reference sequence). CDR3 size: 13 residues. Written as DNA, the CDR3 is TGTGCCACCAGCAGTCAGGAGAGCGGAAAACTGTTTTTT. Translated, it gives CATSSQESGKLFF.

This clone was observed a handful of times. The genes are TRBV19 and TRBJ1-5; the match to TRBD1 covers 8 bases. The CDR3 loop spans 17 amino acids. The trim removed 5 bases at V and 0 bases at J, leaving 9 bases unmatched. Germline values: CDR1 LNHDA, CDR2 SQIVND (reference sequence). In DNA form, the CDR3 reads TGTGCCAGTAGTTTAGGGACAGGCAGATTTAGCAATCAGCCCCAGCATTTT. It translates to CASSLGTGRFSNQPQHF.

The J gene is TRBJ1-6, the V gene TRBV11-2; 8 nucleotides align to TRBD1. This CDR3 contains 19 residues. Germline assignment: CDR1 SGHAT and CDR2 FQNNGV. V shed 4 bases and J 0 bases; nucleotides not matched to a gene: 11. This CDR3 is CASSSSGTGKDSYNSPLHF. In DNA form, the CDR3 reads TGTGCCAGCAGCTCCAGCGGGACAGGAAAGGACTCCTATAATTCACCCCTCCACTTT.

In its sample, this clone was seen once. The chain recombines TRBV29-1 with TRBJ2-1; the match to TRBD1 covers 9 bases. The V gene end was trimmed by 4 bases and the J gene end by 4 bases; junction bases not matched to a gene: 5. The CDR3 is 14 residues long. The germline V gene encodes CDR1 SQVTM and CDR2 ANQGSEA. Here the CDR3 DNA reads TGCAGCGTTGGAACAGGGGGCGGTTACAATGAGCAGTTCTTC. It is translated as CSVGTGGGYNEQFF.

This rearrangement joins TRBV1 to TRBJ2-2; TRBD2, the D gene given by the table, was not confirmed from the DNA. TRBV1 is flagged as a pseudogene. The CDR3 has 18 amino acids. The DNA for the CDR3 is TGCACCAGCAGCTCCGGGGCTAGCGGCCCAAAGAACACCGGGGAGCTGTTTTTT. Encoded protein: CTSSSGASGPKNTGELFF.

The chain is built from TRBV7-9 and TRBJ1-1; 7 bases map to TRBD1. V lost 6 bases to trimming and J lost 0 bases; unmatched junction nucleotides: 1. Germline CDR1 is SEHNR and CDR2 is FQNEAQ (reference sequence). CDR3 length: 13 amino acids. In DNA form, the CDR3 reads TGTGCCAGCAGTGGACAGGTGAACACTGAAGCTTTCTTT. Its protein is CASSGQVNTEAFF.

The chain recombines TRBV30 with TRBJ1-5; weak D call: TRBD1 (5 bases). CDR1 and CDR2 from the germline V gene are GTSNPN and SVGIG (reference sequence). There are 13 residues in the CDR3. Trimming cost V 1 base and J 7 bases, with 11 bases left between them. CDR3 protein: CAWSEQGGQPQHF. In nucleotides, the CDR3 is TGTGCCTGGAGTGAGCAGGGTGGGCAGCCCCAGCATTTT.

The chain carries TRBV19 and TRBJ2-3, with TRBD2 matching 8 bases. The CDR3 has 14 amino acids. Germline trimming cut 5 bases from V and 2 bases from J; bases unmatched to any gene: 3. Germline V CDR1 and CDR2: LNHDA, SQIVND (reference sequence). The CDR3 DNA sequence: TGTGCCAGTAGTCCTAGCGGGTACACAGATACGCAGTATTTT. Protein: CASSPSGYTDTQYF.

Written as DNA, the CDR3 is TGTGCCAGCAAAACTAGCGGGGGTACTTCCTACGAGCAGTACTTC. Translating gives CASKTSGGTSYEQYF. This chain joins TRBV2 and TRBJ2-7; 11 bases line up with TRBD2. V shed 7 bases, J shed 1 base, and the junction held 6 bases outside the gene matches. The CDR3 contains 15 residues. CDR1 is SNHLY and CDR2 is FYNNEI in the germline V gene.

This chain uses TRBV2 with TRBJ2-3; D unclear. This CDR3 is 15 amino acids long. Germline V gene lookup returns CDR1 SNHLY and CDR2 FYNNEI. V was clipped by 2 bases and J by 1 base, with 10 bases between them. CDR3 DNA: TGTGCCAGCAGTGAATGGGCGCCAGGCACAGATACGCAGTATTTT. This sequence encodes CASSEWAPGTDTQYF.

In its sample, this clone was seen once. V gene TRBV28 combines with J gene TRBJ1-2; 9 bases line up with TRBD1. The CDR3 spans 15 residues. V lost 7 bases to trimming and J lost 1 base; unmatched junction nucleotides: 7. Germline values: CDR1 MDHEN, CDR2 SYDVKM. The CDR3, as DNA: TGTGCCAGCACCCCGACAGGGGGACTTAACTATGGCTACACCTTC. It yields the protein CASTPTGGLNYGYTF.

This clone was counted once. This sequence joins TRBV5-4 and TRBJ1-4, with D perhaps matching TRBD1 (5 bases). Trimming pared 0 bases from V and 7 bases from J, leaving 13 bases between. The CDR3 is made up of 15 amino acids. The germline CDR1 and CDR2 sequences are SGHNT and YYREEE (reference sequence). The CDR3 loop reads CASSLAGVAGEKLFF. In nucleotides, the CDR3 is TGTGCCAGCAGCTTGGCGGGGGTGGCGGGTGAAAAACTGTTTTTT.

V gene TRBV9 combines with J gene TRBJ2-2; D might be TRBD2 (5 bases). Looked up from germline, CDR1 is SGDLS and CDR2 is YYNGEE. The CDR3 covers 16 residues. The V gene lost 5 bases and the J gene lost 2 bases, with 16 bases spanning the gap. DNA of the CDR3: TGTGCCAGCAGACCCCGAGGGCCCGGAAACACCGGGGAGCTGTTTTTT. Its protein product is CASRPRGPGNTGELFF. The entire variable domain, with the rest obtained from reference TRBV9 and TRBJ2-2, is as follows: DSGVTQTPKHLITATGQRVTLRCSPRSGDLSVYWYQQSLDQGLQFLIQYYNGEERAKGNILERFSAQQFPDLHSELNLSSLELGDSALYFCASRPRGPGNTGELFFGEGSRLTVL.

The J gene is TRBJ1-3, the V gene TRBV6-5; D unclear. From germline, CDR1 is MNHEY and CDR2 SVGAGI. V lost 4 bases, J lost 1 base, and 8 bases lay in between. The CDR3 runs to 14 residues. CDR3 in amino acids: CASSWSSSGNTIYF. The CDR3 DNA reads TGTGCCAGCAGTTGGAGTAGTTCTGGAAACACCATATATTTT.

The chain is built from TRBV6-1 and TRBJ2-1, with 10 bases matching TRBD2. This CDR3 has 14 residues. Germline V lookup: CDR1 MNHNS, CDR2 SASEGT. Trimming took 0 bases from V and 16 from J; bases not matched to a gene: 9. The CDR3 reads CASSEASSGSLCFF. The CDR3 DNA is TGTGCCAGCAGTGAAGCGTCTAGCGGGAGTTTATGTTTCTTC.

The chain links TRBV19 to TRBJ1-4, with D perhaps TRBD1 (6 bases). The CDR3 loop spans 15 amino acids. Germline CDR1 is LNHDA and CDR2 is SQIVND (reference sequence). Between the trimmed V and J ends, which lost 6 bases and 8 bases, there was a span of 19 bases. Written as DNA, the CDR3 is TGTGCCAGTAGGCAAGGGGGGGGCATCGGCGAAAAACTGTTTTTT. It yields the protein CASRQGGGIGEKLFF.

The V gene is TRBV6-1, the J gene TRBJ1-3, with D possibly matching TRBD1 (6 bases). Germline CDR1 MNHNS, CDR2 SASEGT. V lost 8 bases, J lost 1 base, and 12 bases lay in between. The length of the CDR3 is 14 residues. The CDR3 DNA follows: TGTGCCAGCCTGTGGCAGGGGTCTGGAAACACCATATATTTT. It is translated as CASLWQGSGNTIYF.

The chain joins TRBV28 to TRBJ2-7, with D unclear. From germline, CDR1 is MDHEN and CDR2 SYDVKM. Trimming took off 1 base at V and 4 bases at J, with 17 bases between the two ends. The CDR3 spans 16 residues. In nucleotides, the CDR3 is TGTGCCAGCAGTTTATCACTGGCCCGCGGAAATTACGAGCAGTACTTC. Translating it yields CASSLSLARGNYEQYF.

The chain employs TRBV7-3 and TRBJ2-5; the match to TRBD2 covers 8 bases. This CDR3 region has 15 residues. CDR1 and CDR2 (germline): SGHTA, FQGTGA. V shed 6 bases and J 3 bases; nucleotides not matched to a gene: 9. The CDR3 region is CASRRSGRGEETQYF. CDR3 DNA: TGTGCCAGCAGACGGAGCGGGAGAGGGGAAGAGACCCAGTACTTC.

This chain connects TRBV27 to TRBJ1-4; tentatively, D is TRBD1 (6 bases). The CDR3 sequence is 16 residues long. Germline V gene sequence: CDR1 MNHEY, CDR2 SMNVEV (reference sequence). Trimming removed 5 bases from V and 6 bases from J, with 19 bases in between. This CDR3 reads CASSPAAGAVDEKLFF. For the CDR3, the DNA is TGTGCCAGCAGTCCGGCGGCGGGGGCGGTGGATGAAAAACTGTTTTTT.

The V gene is TRBV4-1, the J gene TRBJ2-1; 10 bases align to TRBD2. Germline CDR1 MGHRA, CDR2 YSYEKL. The length of the CDR3 is 15 residues. After removal of 4 bases from V and 6 bases from J, the junction contained 6 bases not matched to a gene. CDR3 sequence: CASSLAVAGGNEQFF. CDR3 DNA sequence: TGCGCCAGCAGCCTGGCGGTAGCGGGGGGCAATGAGCAGTTCTTC.

The rearrangement uses TRBV28 and TRBJ1-2; TRBD1 is a possible D gene (6 bases). The CDR3 loop spans 12 amino acids. From germline, CDR1 is MDHEN and CDR2 SYDVKM. Trimming removed 5 bases at V and 6 bases at J, with 10 bases between. The DNA of the CDR3 is TGTGCCAGCAGTACCGGACAGAATGGCTACACCTTC. It translates to CASSTGQNGYTF.

The genes are TRBV19 and TRBJ1-6, with 12 bases aligning to TRBD1. The V segment lost 4 bases and the J segment 16 bases; nucleotides outside the gene matches: 5. This CDR3 comprises 13 residues. CDR1 and CDR2 (germline): LNHDA, SQIVND (reference sequence). The CDR3 DNA reads as TGTGCCAGTAGTACCCGGGACAGGGGGCTTCTCCACTTT. It specifies CASSTRDRGLLHF. Full variable domain (missing parts from reference TRBV19 and TRBJ1-6): DGGITQSPKYLFRKEGQNVTLSCEQNLNHDAMYWYRQDPGQGLRLIYYSQIVNDFQKGDIAEGYSVSREKKESFPLTVTSAQKNPTAFYLCASSTRDRGLLHFGNGTRLTVT.

The rearrangement links TRBV30 to TRBJ1-1; 9 bases fit TRBD1. V gave up 8 bases and J gave up 11 bases; unmatched junction bases: 9. Germline CDR1 is GTSNPN and CDR2 is SVGIG (reference sequence). The CDR3 is made up of 11 amino acids. The CDR3 nucleotides read TGTGCCGGCTACAGGGGGCGCGAGGCTTTCTTT. Translating gives CAGYRGREAFF.

The chain combines TRBV5-1 with TRBJ1-6; D is uncertain. The CDR3 totals 13 residues. The germline CDR1 and CDR2 sequences are SGHRS and YFSETQ. Trimming removed 4 bases from V and 7 bases from J, with 9 bases in between. The CDR3 reads CASSVTVNSPLHF. CDR3 nucleotides: TGCGCCAGCAGCGTAACAGTGAATTCACCCCTCCACTTT.

The chain links TRBV19 to TRBJ1-2, with TRBD1 matching 9 bases. The length of the CDR3 is 16 residues. The germline CDR1 and CDR2 sequences are LNHDA and SQIVND (reference sequence). The trim removed 4 bases at V and 7 bases at J, leaving 13 bases unmatched. The DNA of the CDR3 is TGTGCCAGTAGTACCCGGGACAGGGTACTGGCGAGTGGCTACACCTTC. Residues: CASSTRDRVLASGYTF.

The chain combines TRBV4-3 with TRBJ1-2; 8 bases fit TRBD1. The CDR3 totals 14 residues. V shed 4 bases and J 3 bases; nucleotides not matched to a gene: 4. Germline assignment: CDR1 LGHNA and CDR2 YSLEER. The CDR3 coding sequence is TGCGCCAGCAGCCCCGACAGGGGCGACTATGGCTACACCTTC. It translates to CASSPDRGDYGYTF.